One and the same sample provided the 22 T cell receptor beta chains below, sequenced in a study of post-analysis software for immune sequencing data. Study results and caveats: There were a few TRBV segments more frequent in patients than controls, and TRBV5-6, TRBV5-1 and TRBV20-1 were among them.

Unique molecular identifiers were carried by the TCR beta cDNA libraries. In TCRdb, the PCR reads were re-called with MiXCR into one record per CDR3 protein. Of hundreds of thousands of distinct CDR3 sequences listed, about 40% were seen once; the top ten hold roughly 1.7%. These TCRs' antigens remain unknown. The specimen sequenced was blood. The origin of the receptors is a girl aged 5-17 years with multiple sclerosis.

This clonotype was counted only a few times. The chain uses TRBV7-2 and TRBJ2-1, with D uncertain. This CDR3 has 17 residues. Trimming took 5 bases from V and 5 from J, leaving 22 bases between them. Per the germline V gene, CDR1 is SGHTA and CDR2 is FQGNSA. The DNA for the CDR3 is TGTGCCAGCAGCCTAGGGTCGGCGGATGTGTCCAACAATGAGCAGTTCTTC. This codes for CASSLGSADVSNNEQFF.

On this clonotype itself: The CDR3 carries no conserved terminal phenylalanine or tryptophan, so it likely arises from a read error. The chain has TRBV20-1 and TRBJ2-7; 9 nucleotides align to TRBD2. The CDR3 is 15 residues long. The germline gives CDR1 DFQATT, CDR2 SNEGSKA (reference sequence). The J segment lost 4 bases and the V segment lost 0 bases, leaving 7 bases of the junction unmatched. The CDR3 spells CSARDPSGKLYEQYC. For the CDR3, the DNA is TGCAGTGCTAGAGATCCTAGCGGGAAACTGTACGAGCAGTACTGC.

There are a few counts of this clonotype. The chain recombines TRBV10-3 with TRBJ2-5; 13 nucleotides match TRBD2. This CDR3 region has 15 residues. V shed 10 bases and J 0 bases; nucleotides not matched to a gene: 5. CDR1 is ENHRY, CDR2 SYGVKD, per germline. DNA for the CDR3: TGTGCCACCCGGACTAGCGGGGGTTACCAAGAGACCCAGTACTTC. It specifies CATRTSGGYQETQYF.

This chain links TRBV6-5 with TRBJ1-4; D is possibly TRBD1 (6 bases). Germline V gene sequence: CDR1 MNHEY, CDR2 SVGAGI. The CDR3 consists of 13 residues. Trimming shortened V by 5 bases and J by 8 bases, and 12 bases separated the two germline ends. CDR3 residues: CASSTGRIEKLFF. The CDR3 DNA follows: TGTGCCAGCAGTACAGGGAGAATCGAAAAACTGTTTTTT.

CDR3 coding DNA: TGTGCCTGGAGGGCCCGACATCTCTATGGCTACACCTTC. Residues: CAWRARHLYGYTF. The chain is built from TRBV30 and TRBJ1-2; D unclear. The germline V and J ends were trimmed by 3 bases and 4 bases, with 12 bases remaining between them. This CDR3 has 13 amino acids. CDR1 and CDR2 from the germline V gene are GTSNPN and SVGIG (reference sequence).

In this sample, this clonotype turned up a few times. The chain couples TRBV20-1 to TRBJ2-3; D may be TRBD1 or TRBD2 (5 bases each). CDR3 length: 14 residues. Trimming took off 5 bases at V and 6 bases at J, with 18 bases between the two ends. CDR1 is DFQATT, CDR2 SNEGSKA, per germline (reference sequence). In DNA form, the CDR3 reads TGCAGTGCTTCGCCCCCCGAGGGGCTTGATACGCAGTATTTT. This encodes CSASPPEGLDTQYF.

This clonotype was detected a few times. The gene calls are TRBV12-3 or TRBV12-4 and TRBJ2-5, with D perhaps TRBD1 (5 bases). The V end was cut by 4 bases, the J end by 5 bases, with 14 bases between. The CDR3 length is 14 residues. DNA for the CDR3: TGTGCCAGCAGTTGGAAGGCAGGGCCGGAGACCCAGTACTTC. Translation: CASSWKAGPETQYF.

This clonotype has only a few counts. The rearrangement joins TRBV5-1 to TRBJ2-6, with 7 nucleotides matching TRBD2. From germline, CDR1 is SGHRS and CDR2 YFSETQ. J lost 1 base, V lost 3 bases, and 7 bases had no gene match. This CDR3 contains 17 residues. The CDR3 DNA sequence: TGCGCCAGCAGCTCCAACGGGGGAGGGTCTGGGGCCAACGTCCTGACTTTC. Translation: CASSSNGGGSGANVLTF.

The V gene is TRBV12-3 or TRBV12-4, the J gene TRBJ1-2; 9 bases align to TRBD1. The CDR3 is made up of 15 amino acids. The trim removed 2 bases at V and 4 bases at J, leaving 5 bases unmatched. CDR3: CASSLQDRGLYGYTF. CDR3 DNA sequence: TGTGCCAGCAGTTTACAGGACAGGGGCCTCTATGGCTACACCTTC.

The CDR3 region has the DNA TGCGCCAGCAGCTTGGCTACTAGCGGGGGGAGCACAGATACGCAGTATTTT. Amino acid sequence: CASSLATSGGSTDTQYF. The V and J genes are TRBV5-1 and TRBJ2-3; 12 bases match TRBD2. Per the germline V gene, CDR1 is SGHRS and CDR2 is YFSETQ. The CDR3 consists of 17 residues. Trimming at V came to 0 bases and at J to 0 bases, leaving 2 bases not matched to a gene.

The V gene is TRBV29-1, the J gene TRBJ2-7, with 13 nucleotides matching TRBD2. V was clipped by 6 bases and J by 3 bases; unmatched bases: 8. CDR3 length: 15 residues. Germline CDR1 SQVTM, CDR2 ANQGSEA. As DNA, the CDR3 is TGCAGCGTCCTACTAGCGGGAGGGGGCCACTACGAGCAGTACTTC. It translates to CSVLLAGGGHYEQYF.

CDR3 in DNA: TGTGCCAGCAATATAGCGGGAGTCGGCAATGAGCAGTTCTTC. This translates into CASNIAGVGNEQFF. This chain connects TRBV12-3 or TRBV12-4 to TRBJ2-1; TRBD2 matches at 9 bases. J lost 6 bases, V lost 7 bases, and 7 bases had no gene match. CDR3 size: 14 residues.

This chain connects TRBV15 to TRBJ1-2, with D unclear. CDR3 length equals 14 residues. The germline CDR1 and CDR2 sequences are LNHNV and YYDKDF (reference sequence). The V and J ends lost 0 bases and 4 bases respectively, with 9 bases between them. CDR3 sequence: CATSRDKAVYGYTF. The DNA of the CDR3 is TGTGCCACCAGCAGAGATAAGGCAGTCTATGGCTACACCTTC.

The gene calls are TRBV12-3 or TRBV12-4 and TRBJ1-2; 11 bases are a match to TRBD1. The CDR3 has 14 residues. Losses at the gene ends were 5 bases for V and 5 bases for J; bases not matched to a gene: 4. CDR3 in amino acids: CASSTWDRGYGYTF. In DNA form, the CDR3 reads TGTGCCAGCAGTACCTGGGACAGGGGGTATGGCTACACCTTC.

The chain carries TRBV5-1 and TRBJ2-7; 9 bases map to TRBD1. The germline CDR1 and CDR2 sequences are SGHRS and YFSETQ. The CDR3 has 15 residues. Unmatched junction bases numbered 9, after V lost 1 base and J lost 7 bases. CDR3 in amino acids: CASSLQQGAPLEQYV. DNA of the CDR3: TGCGCCAGCAGCTTGCAACAGGGGGCCCCCCTGGAGCAGTACGTC.

This clonotype was found a few times. The genes are TRBV7-2 and TRBJ2-3; 8 positions agree with TRBD2. Germline V gene sequence: CDR1 SGHTA, CDR2 FQGNSA. V trimming: 2 bases; J trimming: 0 bases; junction bases outside the gene matches: 10. CDR3 length: 18 residues. CDR3 nucleotide sequence: TGTGCCAGCAGCTTATTCACGGGGGGGAGTACTAGCACAGATACGCAGTATTTT. Residues: CASSLFTGGSTSTDTQYF.

This clonotype was observed a handful of times. The chain employs TRBV7-9 and TRBJ2-7; D is undetermined. Per the germline V gene, CDR1 is SEHNR and CDR2 is FQNEAQ (reference sequence). Trimming removed 1 base at V and 3 bases at J, with 10 bases between. The CDR3 loop spans 14 amino acids. CDR3: CASSLDSYHYEQYF. CDR3 in DNA: TGTGCCAGCAGCTTAGACTCGTATCACTACGAGCAGTACTTC.

This sequence joins TRBV6-2 or TRBV6-3 and TRBJ2-1, with D perhaps TRBD1 (6 bases). TRBJ2-7 explains the end of the DNA better; the J call may be wrong. The CDR3 is 15 amino acids. CDR1 is MNHEY, CDR2 SVGEGT, per germline. CDR3 bases: TGTGCCAGCAGTTACCAGGGGAGCTCCTACAATGAGCAGTACTTC. Amino acids: CASSYQGSSYNEQYF.

V is TRBV9 and J is TRBJ2-7; TRBD2 might be the D (6 bases). The length of the CDR3 is 15 residues. Germline V gene lookup returns CDR1 SGDLS and CDR2 YYNGEE. Trimming removed 1 base at V and 1 base at J, with 12 bases between. The CDR3 spells CASSVSGEPSYEQYF. In DNA form, the CDR3 reads TGTGCCAGCAGCGTATCGGGGGAACCATCCTACGAGCAGTACTTC.

The sample holds a few counts of this clonotype. The CDR3: CASSSGTTQETQYF. CDR3 DNA sequence: TGCGCCAGCAGCTCCGGGACTACACAAGAGACCCAGTACTTC. The chain couples TRBV5-1 to TRBJ2-5, with TRBD2 matching 7 bases. There are 14 residues in the CDR3. V shed 3 bases and J 2 bases; nucleotides not matched to a gene: 4. Germline V gives CDR1 SGHRS, CDR2 YFSETQ.

This clonotype has just a few counts. V gene TRBV20-1 combines with J gene TRBJ2-1; 9 bases map to TRBD1. This CDR3 spans 13 amino acids. V dropped 3 bases and J dropped 8; count of bases not matched to a gene: 5. Germline CDR1 reads DFQATT; CDR2 reads SNEGSKA (reference sequence). The CDR3 spells CSARGQGSDEQFF. The CDR3 nucleotides read TGCAGTGCTAGGGGACAGGGTAGCGATGAGCAGTTCTTC.

The rearrangement joins TRBV12-3 or TRBV12-4 to TRBJ1-5, with a possible D match to TRBD1 (6 bases). This CDR3 has 17 amino acids. Between the trimmed V and J ends, which lost 0 bases and 0 bases, there was a span of 12 bases. Here the CDR3 reads CASSLALGGFSNQPQHF. CDR3 coding DNA: TGTGCCAGCAGTTTAGCGCTAGGGGGTTTTAGCAATCAGCCCCAGCATTTT.